This TCR beta chain was profiled in a study of blood T cell repertoires in COVID-19. The wider study: Collection of acute and convalescent COVID-19 samples took place in the United States, Italy and Spain. T cells, B-cell-depleted T cells, or PBMCs provided the cDNA or gDNA that served as material.

Source study methods: Using reference gene primer amplification, nucleated cell counts were estimated. Using immunoSEQ multiplex PCR, the repertoire was profiled, and TCRdb retains in-frame clones only, with some absent. V, J and clone size were drawn from that table, and D and trimming were deduced from the DNA. The sample yields under 200,000 clones, about four fifths seen once. V shed 5 bases, J shed 6 bases, and the junction held 8 bases outside the gene matches. Germline lookup yields CDR1 SSHAT and CDR2 FNYEAQ (reference sequence). The CDR3 extends over 15 amino acids. Sequenced material: peripheral blood. The chain joins TRBV7-7 to TRBJ2-1; 9 positions agree with TRBD2. The sequence derives from a man between 65 and 79 years old with active or convalescent COVID-19. CDR3 coding DNA: TGTGCCAGCAGCCCAAGCGGGGGGCTTAGCAATGAGCAGTTCTTC. Its translation is CASSPSGGLSNEQFF. Supplemented by reference TRBV7-7 and TRBJ2-1, the full variable domain reads GAGVSQSPRYKVTKRGQDVTLRCDPISSHATLYWYQQALGQGPEFLTYFNYEAQPDKSGLPSDRFSAERPEGSISTLTIQRTEQRDSAMYRCASSPSGGLSNEQFFGPGTRLTVL.